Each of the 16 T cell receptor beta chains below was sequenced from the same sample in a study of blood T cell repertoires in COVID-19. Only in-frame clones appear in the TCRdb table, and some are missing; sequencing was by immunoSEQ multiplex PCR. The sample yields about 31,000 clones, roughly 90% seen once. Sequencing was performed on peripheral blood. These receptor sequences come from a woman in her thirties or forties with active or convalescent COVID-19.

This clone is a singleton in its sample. The DNA of the CDR3 is TGTGCCAGCAGTGAACAGGGCGGGATACGGAATGAGCAGTTCTTC. Protein sequence: CASSEQGGIRNEQFF. The V and J genes are TRBV6-1 and TRBJ2-1; possibly TRBD2 for D (6 bases). Trimming took 2 bases from V and 7 from J, leaving 15 bases between them. CDR1 is MNHNS, CDR2 SASEGT, per germline. The CDR3 consists of 15 residues.

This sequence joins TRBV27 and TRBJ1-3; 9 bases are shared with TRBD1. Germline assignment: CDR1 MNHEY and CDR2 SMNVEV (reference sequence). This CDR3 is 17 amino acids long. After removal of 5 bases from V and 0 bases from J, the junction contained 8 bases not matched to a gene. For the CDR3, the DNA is TGTGCCAGCAGTCCAGCCGGGACAGGGCACTCTGGAAACACCATATATTTT. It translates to CASSPAGTGHSGNTIYF.

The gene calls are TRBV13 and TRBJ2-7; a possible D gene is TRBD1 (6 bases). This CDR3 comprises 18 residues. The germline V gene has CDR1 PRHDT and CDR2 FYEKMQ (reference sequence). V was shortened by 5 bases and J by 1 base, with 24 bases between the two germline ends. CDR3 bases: TGTGCCAGCAGCAAACGATGGGGGCTGACACTCGATTCCTACGAGCAGTACTTC. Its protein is CASSKRWGLTLDSYEQYF.

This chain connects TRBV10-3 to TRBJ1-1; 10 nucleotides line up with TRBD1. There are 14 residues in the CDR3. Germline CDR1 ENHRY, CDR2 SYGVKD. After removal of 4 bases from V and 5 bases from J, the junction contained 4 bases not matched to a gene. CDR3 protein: CAISVGQGRTEAFF. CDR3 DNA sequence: TGTGCCATCAGTGTGGGACAGGGGAGGACTGAAGCTTTCTTT.

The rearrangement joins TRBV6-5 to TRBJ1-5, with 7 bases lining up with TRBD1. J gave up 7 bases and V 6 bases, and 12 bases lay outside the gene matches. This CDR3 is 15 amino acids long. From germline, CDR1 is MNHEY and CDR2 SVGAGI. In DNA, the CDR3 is TGTGCCAGCAGCGCCCGCACAGGGGACGGGCAGCCCCAGCATTTT. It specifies CASSARTGDGQPQHF.

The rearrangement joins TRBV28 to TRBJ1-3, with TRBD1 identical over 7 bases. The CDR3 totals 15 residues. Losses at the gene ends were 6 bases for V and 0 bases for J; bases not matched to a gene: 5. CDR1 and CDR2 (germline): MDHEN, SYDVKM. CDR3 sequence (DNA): TGTGCCAGCAGCCCAGGGGGAAGCTCTGGAAACACCATATATTTT. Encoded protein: CASSPGGSSGNTIYF.

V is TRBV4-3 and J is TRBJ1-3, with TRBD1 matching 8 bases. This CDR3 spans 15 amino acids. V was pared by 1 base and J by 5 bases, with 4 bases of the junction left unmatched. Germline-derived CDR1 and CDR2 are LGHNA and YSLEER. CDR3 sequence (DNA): TGCGCCAGCAGCCAAGGCCAGGGGGCAAGAAACACCATATATTTT. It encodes CASSQGQGARNTIYF.

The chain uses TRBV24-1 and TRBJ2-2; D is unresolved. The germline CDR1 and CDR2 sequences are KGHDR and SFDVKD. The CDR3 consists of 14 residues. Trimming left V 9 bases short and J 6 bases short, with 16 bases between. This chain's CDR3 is CATQSSSVAGELFF. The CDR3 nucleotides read TGTGCCACCCAGTCATCATCTGTGGCCGGGGAGCTGTTTTTT.

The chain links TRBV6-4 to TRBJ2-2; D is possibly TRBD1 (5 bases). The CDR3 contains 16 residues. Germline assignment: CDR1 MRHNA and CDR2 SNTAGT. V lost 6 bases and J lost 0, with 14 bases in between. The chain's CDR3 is CASSQTGPPNTGELFF. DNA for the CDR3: TGTGCCAGCAGCCAAACAGGACCCCCGAACACCGGGGAGCTGTTTTTT.

This CDR3 reads CASRITGGPDTQYF. As DNA, the CDR3 is TGTGCCAGCAGGATTACAGGGGGGCCAGATACGCAGTATTTT. The chain is built from TRBV6-5 and TRBJ2-3, with 8 bases identical to TRBD1. The V segment lost 6 bases and the J segment 4 bases; nucleotides outside the gene matches: 6. The V gene's germline CDR1 is MNHEY and CDR2 SVGAGI. CDR3 length equals 14 residues.

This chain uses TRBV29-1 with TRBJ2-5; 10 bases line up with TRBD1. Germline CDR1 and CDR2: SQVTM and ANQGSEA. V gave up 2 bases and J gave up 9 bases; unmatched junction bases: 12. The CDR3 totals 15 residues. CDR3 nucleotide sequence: TGCAGCGTTGAACGCCGACAGGGGGCAACCGCTCCCCAGTACTTC. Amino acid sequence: CSVERRQGATAPQYF.

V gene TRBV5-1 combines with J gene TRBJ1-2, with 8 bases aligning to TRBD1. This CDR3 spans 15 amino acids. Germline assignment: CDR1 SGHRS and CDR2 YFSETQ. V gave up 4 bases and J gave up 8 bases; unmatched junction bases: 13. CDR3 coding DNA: TGCGCCAGCAGCCCGGAGGGTCAGGGGGCGGTCGGCTACACCTTC. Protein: CASSPEGQGAVGYTF.

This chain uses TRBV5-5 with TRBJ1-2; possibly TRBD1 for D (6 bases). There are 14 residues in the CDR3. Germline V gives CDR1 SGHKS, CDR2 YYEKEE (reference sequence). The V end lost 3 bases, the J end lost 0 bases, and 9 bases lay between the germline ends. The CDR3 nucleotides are TGTGCCAGCAGCTCAGGGGTAGCTAACTATGGCTACACCTTC. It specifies CASSSGVANYGYTF. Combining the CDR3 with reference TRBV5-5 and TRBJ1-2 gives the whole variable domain DAGVTQSPTHLIKTRGQQVTLRCSPISGHKSVSWYQQVLGQGPQFIFQYYEKEERGRGNFPDRFSARQFPNYSSELNVNALLLGDSALYLCASSSGVANYGYTFGSGTRLTVV.

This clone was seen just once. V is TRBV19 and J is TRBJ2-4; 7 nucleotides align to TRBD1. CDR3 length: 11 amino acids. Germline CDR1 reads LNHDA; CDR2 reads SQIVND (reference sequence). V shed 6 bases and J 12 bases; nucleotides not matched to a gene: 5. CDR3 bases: TGTGCCAGTAGGACAGGGTACGATCAGTACTTC. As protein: CASRTGYDQYF.

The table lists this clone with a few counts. CDR3 amino acids: CASSRGRRDNEKLFF. The CDR3 DNA sequence: TGTGCCAGCAGCCGCGGCCGGCGGGATAATGAAAAACTGTTTTTT. The rearrangement uses TRBV11-2 and TRBJ1-4; D gene unclear. CDR3 length equals 15 residues. Trimming pared 5 bases from V and 4 bases from J, leaving 14 bases between. CDR1 is SGHAT and CDR2 is FQNNGV in the germline V gene. The full variable domain, in which reference TRBV11-2 and TRBJ1-4 provide the parts outside the CDR3, is EAGVAQSPRYKIIEKRQSVAFWCNPISGHATLYWYQQILGQGPKLLIQFQNNGVVDDSQLPKDRFSAERLKGVDSTLKIQPAKLEDSAVYLCASSRGRRDNEKLFFGSGTQLSVL.

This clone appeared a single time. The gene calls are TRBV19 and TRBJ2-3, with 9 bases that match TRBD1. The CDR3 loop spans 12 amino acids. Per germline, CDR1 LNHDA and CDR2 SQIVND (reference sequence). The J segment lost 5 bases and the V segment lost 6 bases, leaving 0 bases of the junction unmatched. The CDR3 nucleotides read TGTGCCAGTAGGGACAGGGGAGATACGCAGTATTTT. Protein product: CASRDRGDTQYF.